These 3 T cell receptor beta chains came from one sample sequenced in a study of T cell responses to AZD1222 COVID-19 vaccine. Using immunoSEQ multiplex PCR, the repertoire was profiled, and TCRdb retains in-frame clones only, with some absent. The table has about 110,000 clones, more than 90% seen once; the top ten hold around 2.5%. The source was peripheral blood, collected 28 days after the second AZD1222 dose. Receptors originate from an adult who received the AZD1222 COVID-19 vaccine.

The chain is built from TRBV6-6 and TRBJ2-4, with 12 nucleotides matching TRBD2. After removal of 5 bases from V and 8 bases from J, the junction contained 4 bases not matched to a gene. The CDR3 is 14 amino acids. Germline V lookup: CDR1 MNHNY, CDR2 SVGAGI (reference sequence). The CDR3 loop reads CASSQLAGGDIQYF. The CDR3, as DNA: TGTGCCAGCAGTCAACTAGCGGGGGGTGACATTCAGTACTTC.

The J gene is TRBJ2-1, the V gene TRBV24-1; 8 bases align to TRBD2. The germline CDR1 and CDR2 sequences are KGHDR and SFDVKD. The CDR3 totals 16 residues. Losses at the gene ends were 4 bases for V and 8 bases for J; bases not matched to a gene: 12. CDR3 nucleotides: TGTGCCACCAGTGAGTGGGACTACCGGGAGGGGGATGAGCAGTTCTTC. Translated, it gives CATSEWDYREGDEQFF.

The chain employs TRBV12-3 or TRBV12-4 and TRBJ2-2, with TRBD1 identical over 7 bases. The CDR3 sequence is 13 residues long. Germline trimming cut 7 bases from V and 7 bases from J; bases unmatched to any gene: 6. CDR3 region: CASNPQGFGELFF. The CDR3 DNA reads TGTGCCAGCAACCCACAGGGGTTCGGGGAGCTGTTTTTT.